Below are 21 T cell receptor beta chains sequenced from a single sample in a study of blood T cell repertoires in COVID-19. Sequenced by immunoSEQ multiplex PCR; TCRdb stores in-frame clones only, minus some. The table has over 450,000 clones, 70% to 90% seen once; the top ten hold under 8.5%. The sample taken for sequencing was peripheral blood. These receptors all stem from a woman aged 45 to 65 with COVID-19, enrolled during active disease.

The V gene is TRBV4-1, the J gene TRBJ2-2; D unclear. The V end lost 1 base, the J end lost 9 bases, and 9 bases lay between the germline ends. In germline, CDR1 is MGHRA, CDR2 YSYEKL. The CDR3 covers 13 residues. CDR3 in DNA: TGCGCCAGCAGCCAAGTCTTTTTCCGGGAGCTGTTTTTT. Translation: CASSQVFFRELFF.

V gene TRBV30 combines with J gene TRBJ2-5; TRBD2 is a possible D gene (6 bases). The CDR3 runs 13 residues. The V end lost 0 bases, the J end lost 4 bases, and 9 bases lay between the germline ends. The germline gives CDR1 GTSNPN, CDR2 SVGIG (reference sequence). CDR3 amino acids: CAWSVYGGETQYF. The CDR3 nucleotides read TGTGCCTGGAGTGTATACGGGGGAGAGACCCAGTACTTC.

This chain uses TRBV5-8 with TRBJ1-2, with TRBD1 identical over 8 bases. Per germline, CDR1 SGHTS and CDR2 YDEGEE. Trimming at V came to 7 bases and at J to 3 bases, leaving 2 bases not matched to a gene. The CDR3 spans 12 residues. The CDR3 DNA is TGTGCCAGCGGGACAGGCGACTATGGCTACACCTTC. Protein: CASGTGDYGYTF.

The V and J genes are TRBV21-1 and TRBJ2-2; TRBD1 reflects the table's D call only, with no check against the DNA. TRBV21-1 constitutes a pseudogene. The CDR3 covers 15 residues. CDR3 protein: CASSRTGRSTGELFF. The CDR3 DNA reads as TGTGCCAGCAGCCGGACAGGGCGTTCCACCGGGGAGCTGTTTTTT.

The chain carries TRBV6-1 and TRBJ1-4; D remains unclear. The CDR3 spans 15 residues. Trimming removed 0 bases from V and 3 bases from J, with 8 bases in between. Germline CDR1 reads MNHNS; CDR2 reads SASEGT. CDR3 loop: CASSEAGNANEKLFF. CDR3 nucleotides: TGTGCCAGCAGTGAAGCGGGCAACGCTAATGAAAAACTGTTTTTT.

The chain joins TRBV7-9 to TRBJ2-3; 9 nucleotides match TRBD2. This CDR3 has 16 residues. In germline, CDR1 is SEHNR, CDR2 FQNEAQ (reference sequence). V lost 2 bases and J lost 4; bases outside the gene matches: 7. The DNA of the CDR3 is TGTGCCAGCAGCTTACTAGCGGGGATATGGGCAGATACGCAGTATTTT. This sequence encodes CASSLLAGIWADTQYF.

In DNA, the CDR3 is TGCGCCAGCAGTGAAGGGACAGGGAAGGTTCAGTACTTC. Protein product: CASSEGTGKVQYF. The chain joins TRBV10-1 to TRBJ2-4, with 9 bases identical to TRBD1. V shed 3 bases, J shed 11 bases, and the junction held 5 bases outside the gene matches. The V gene's germline CDR1 is WNHNN and CDR2 SYGVQD (reference sequence). This CDR3 is built from 13 residues.

V usage is TRBV7-9 and J usage is TRBJ1-2, with D possibly TRBD1 on 5 matching bases. This CDR3 is built from 13 residues. The V end lost 1 base, the J end lost 8 bases, and 11 bases lay between the germline ends. Germline assignment: CDR1 SEHNR and CDR2 FQNEAQ (reference sequence). The CDR3 sequence is CASSLVGREGYTF. CDR3 DNA sequence: TGTGCCAGCAGCTTAGTGGGCAGGGAAGGCTACACCTTC.

The DNA of the CDR3 is TGTGCCAGCAGCTTAGAGGCAGGGGCCACTGAAGCTTTCTTT. Translated: CASSLEAGATEAFF. This chain uses TRBV11-3 with TRBJ1-1; possible D gene TRBD1, 6 bases. Germline CDR1 is SGHNT and CDR2 is YENEEA. The germline V and J ends were trimmed by 0 bases and 4 bases, with 9 bases remaining between them. This CDR3 is 14 amino acids long. The entire variable domain, with the rest obtained from reference TRBV11-3 and TRBJ1-1, is as follows: EAGVVQSPRYKIIEKKQPVAFWCNPISGHNTLYWYLQNLGQGPELLIRYENEEAVDDSQLPKDRFSAERLKGVDSTLKIQPAELGDSAVYLCASSLEAGATEAFFGQGTRLTVV.

The chain employs TRBV5-1 and TRBJ1-1; 7 bases agree with TRBD1. Germline V gene sequence: CDR1 SGHRS, CDR2 YFSETQ. This CDR3 contains 14 residues. J was trimmed by 7 bases and V by 3 bases; bases with no gene match: 9. The CDR3 loop is CASSWGAAGGEAFF. CDR3 nucleotides: TGCGCCAGCAGCTGGGGGGCCGCAGGGGGTGAAGCTTTCTTT.

The chain carries TRBV12-3 or TRBV12-4 and TRBJ1-4; 8 nucleotides line up with TRBD1. Unmatched junction bases numbered 3, after V lost 5 bases and J lost 7 bases. The CDR3 consists of 13 residues. The CDR3 loop is CASSHRGGEKLFF. CDR3 DNA: TGTGCCAGCAGTCACAGGGGGGGTGAAAAACTGTTTTTT.

The sample holds a few counts of this clone. V and J are TRBV5-5 and TRBJ1-2; TRBD1 agrees at 8 bases. V dropped 4 bases and J dropped 6; count of bases not matched to a gene: 5. The CDR3 spans 13 residues. Germline V lookup: CDR1 SGHKS, CDR2 YYEKEE (reference sequence). The CDR3 reads CASSQDRENGYTF. CDR3 nucleotides: TGTGCCAGCAGCCAGGACAGGGAGAATGGCTACACCTTC.

This chain links TRBV5-1 with TRBJ1-1; TRBD1 aligns across 9 bases. Germline CDR1 SGHRS, CDR2 YFSETQ. J was trimmed by 0 bases and V by 0 bases; bases with no gene match: 12. The CDR3 spans 19 residues. The CDR3 sequence: CASSLGLLGTGYMNTEAFF. The CDR3 nucleotides read TGCGCCAGCAGCTTGGGATTGTTAGGGACAGGGTATATGAACACTGAAGCTTTCTTT.

The CDR3 sequence: CSASTDYSGNTIYF. CDR3 nucleotide sequence: TGCAGTGCTAGTACAGACTACTCTGGAAACACCATATATTTT. The genes are TRBV20-1 and TRBJ1-3; D remains ambiguous. V was pared by 3 bases and J by 0 bases, with 9 bases between. Germline lookup yields CDR1 DFQATT and CDR2 SNEGSKA (reference sequence). The CDR3 sequence is 14 residues long.

The chain uses TRBV5-6 and TRBJ1-6; TRBD1 matches 8 bases. The trim removed 0 bases at V and 8 bases at J, leaving 4 bases unmatched. Germline CDR1 and CDR2: SGHDT and YYEEEE. This CDR3 comprises 15 residues. The CDR3 nucleotides read TGTGCCAGCAGCTTGGCTGGGACAGGCTATTCACCCCTCCACTTT. Its protein product is CASSLAGTGYSPLHF. The variable domain in full, completed from reference TRBV5-6 and TRBJ1-6, reads DAGVTQSPTHLIKTRGQQVTLRCSPKSGHDTVSWYQQALGQGPQFIFQYYEEEERQRGNFPDRFSGHQFPNYSSELNVNALLLGDSALYLCASSLAGTGYSPLHFGNGTRLTVT.

This clone was observed once. The gene calls are TRBV10-1 and TRBJ1-2; 11 positions agree with TRBD1. The CDR3 spans 14 residues. CDR1 and CDR2 (germline): WNHNN, SYGVQD (reference sequence). J lost 4 bases, V lost 6 bases, and 4 bases had no gene match. The CDR3 loop reads CASSPGTGGYGYTF. CDR3 bases: TGCGCCAGCAGCCCCGGGACAGGGGGCTATGGCTACACCTTC.

The gene calls are TRBV5-1 and TRBJ2-1, with 9 bases fitting TRBD1. The germline V gene encodes CDR1 SGHRS and CDR2 YFSETQ. The CDR3 runs 13 residues. V lost 4 bases to trimming and J lost 14 bases; unmatched junction nucleotides: 10. CDR3 loop: CASSESNRDREFF. In DNA, the CDR3 is TGCGCCAGCAGCGAAAGCAACCGGGACAGGGAGTTCTTC.

The CDR3 DNA reads as TGTGCCAGCAGCCCTCGACTAGCGGGGGGGATTGATGAGCAGTTCTTC. It yields the protein CASSPRLAGGIDEQFF. The chain joins TRBV5-4 to TRBJ2-1; 14 nucleotides line up with TRBD2. The germline V gene has CDR1 SGHNT and CDR2 YYREEE (reference sequence). The CDR3 loop spans 16 amino acids. The V gene end was trimmed by 4 bases and the J gene end by 8 bases; junction bases not matched to a gene: 8.

The chain is built from TRBV3-1 (or the pseudogene TRBV3-2) and TRBJ1-1, with D perhaps TRBD1 (6 bases). Trimming pared 0 bases from V and 8 bases from J, leaving 7 bases between. Germline assignment: CDR1 LGHDT and CDR2 YNNKEL (reference sequence). CDR3 length equals 12 residues. Here the CDR3 DNA reads TGTGCCAGCAGCCAAGAAGGGGGAGAAGCTTTCTTT. It specifies CASSQEGGEAFF.

CDR3 bases: TGTGCCAGCAGTGAAGGAGGGGGCGGCGGGGAGCTGTTTTTT. It translates to CASSEGGGGGELFF. The chain links TRBV6-1 to TRBJ2-2; 7 bases match TRBD1. CDR3 length equals 14 residues. Germline CDR1 reads MNHNS; CDR2 reads SASEGT. V dropped 1 base and J dropped 7; count of bases not matched to a gene: 3.

This clone has a single count. The rearrangement joins TRBV6-5 to TRBJ2-5, with unresolved D. The germline V and J ends were trimmed by 6 bases and 4 bases, with 9 bases remaining between them. CDR3 length: 12 residues. In germline, CDR1 is MNHEY, CDR2 SVGAGI. CDR3 coding DNA: TGTGCCAGCAGCCGGATAGCAGAGACCCAGTACTTC. Its protein is CASSRIAETQYF.